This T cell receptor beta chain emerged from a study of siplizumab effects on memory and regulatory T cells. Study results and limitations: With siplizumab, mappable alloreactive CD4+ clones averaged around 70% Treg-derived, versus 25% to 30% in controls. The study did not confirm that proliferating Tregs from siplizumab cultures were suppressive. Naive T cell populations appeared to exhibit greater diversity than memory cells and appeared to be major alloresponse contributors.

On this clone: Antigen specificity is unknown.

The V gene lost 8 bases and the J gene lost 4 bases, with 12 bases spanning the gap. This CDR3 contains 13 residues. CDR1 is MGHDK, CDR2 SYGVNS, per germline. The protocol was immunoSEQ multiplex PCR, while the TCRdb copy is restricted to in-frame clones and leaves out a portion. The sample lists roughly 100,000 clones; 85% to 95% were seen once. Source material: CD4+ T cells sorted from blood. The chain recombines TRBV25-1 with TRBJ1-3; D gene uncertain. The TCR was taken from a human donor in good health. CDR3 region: CASGQTSGNTIYF. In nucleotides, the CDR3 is TGTGCCAGCGGCCAGACGTCCGGAAACACCATATATTTT.